This record covers a single T cell receptor beta chain. Germline V gene lookup returns CDR1 LGHNA and CDR2 YNFKEQ. V shed 3 bases and J shed 0 bases, with 12 bases lying between them. This CDR3 comprises 17 residues. The entry originates in a study of blood T cell repertoires in COVID-19. Study summary: The United States, Italy and Spain provided the acute and convalescent COVID-19 samples. PBMCs, B-cell-depleted T cells, or T cells were the source of the cDNA or gDNA that made up the material.

As originally analysed: How many nucleated cells were present was estimated from reference gene primer amplification. Some clones are missing from TCRdb's copy, which holds only in-frame ones; the method was immunoSEQ multiplex PCR. The DNA gave D and trimming, while V, J and clone size come from that table. The table includes 170,000 or so clones, 90% detected once. The sequence was obtained from a man between 45 and 60 years old with acute or convalescent COVID-19. The sequenced sample was peripheral blood. This sequence joins TRBV4-2 and TRBJ2-6, with a tentative D call TRBD2 (6 bases). The DNA for the CDR3 is TGTGCCAGCAGCCATGGGACTGACTCCTCTGGGGCCAACGTCCTGACTTTC. Translation gives CASSHGTDSSGANVLTF.